This is a list of T cell receptor beta chains from one sample in a study of T cells in localized non-small cell lung cancer. Only in-frame clones appear in the TCRdb table, and some are missing; sequencing was by immunoSEQ multiplex PCR. The sample consists of some 3,300 clones, roughly 32% of them appearing once. Sample: lung tumor tissue, taken before any cancer treatment. The origin of the receptors is a female donor older than 55 with stage I lung adenocarcinoma. Both conserved end residues are part of each CDR3. D genes are given only for firm matches. Size tells how often a clone was seen (once, few, many) or the class of an expanded clone, and some rows leave it out.

j_gene: TRBJ2-3; d_gene: NA; abundance: few; v_gene: TRBV7-5; CDR3nt: TGTGCCAGCAGCCCCCGACTAGCGGGGGCCCTCACAGATACGCAGTATTTT; CDR3aa: CASSPRLAGALTDTQYF
j_gene: TRBJ1-5; d_gene: NA; abundance: few; v_gene: TRBV11-3; CDR3nt: TGTGCCAGCAGCACAGGAGACTATAGCAATCAGCCCCAGCATTTT; CDR3aa: CASSTGDYSNQPQHF
j_gene: TRBJ2-4; d_gene: NA; abundance: few; v_gene: TRBV19; CDR3nt: TGTGCCACCCCCCGGTCGGCCAAAAACATTCAGTACTTC; CDR3aa: CATPRSAKNIQYF
j_gene: TRBJ2-3; d_gene: TRBD2; abundance: few; v_gene: TRBV28; CDR3nt: TGTGCCAGCAGTTCTCCGGGACTAGCAGATACGCAGTATTTT; CDR3aa: CASSSPGLADTQYF
j_gene: TRBJ2-7; d_gene: NA; abundance: few; v_gene: TRBV6-8; CDR3nt: TGTGCCAGCAGTTACATAGGGCTCGTAGGCTACGAGCAGTACTTC; CDR3aa: CASSYIGLVGYEQYF
j_gene: TRBJ2-2; d_gene: NA; abundance: medium-sized; v_gene: TRBV9; CDR3nt: TGTGCCAGCAGTGAGGAACAGGGCACCGGGGAGCTGTTTTTT; CDR3aa: CASSEEQGTGELFF
j_gene: TRBJ1-1; d_gene: NA; abundance: NA; v_gene: TRBV7-2; CDR3nt: TGTGCCAGCAGCTTCGGGGAGAACACTGAAGCTTTCTTT; CDR3aa: CASSFGENTEAFF
j_gene: TRBJ2-1; d_gene: NA; abundance: NA; v_gene: TRBV6-8; CDR3nt: TGTGCCAGCAGTAGATCCACCTCAGAGCAGTTCTTC; CDR3aa: CASSRSTSEQFF
j_gene: TRBJ2-3; d_gene: NA; abundance: few; v_gene: TRBV2; CDR3nt: TGTGCCAGCAGTGACCAGGGAATCACAGATACGCAGTATTTT; CDR3aa: CASSDQGITDTQYF
j_gene: TRBJ2-1; d_gene: TRBD1; abundance: medium-sized; v_gene: TRBV11-3; CDR3nt: TGTGCCAGCAGCCTGACAAACGACAGGGCACAGCAGTTCTTC; CDR3aa: CASSLTNDRAQQFF
j_gene: TRBJ1-2; d_gene: NA; abundance: few; v_gene: TRBV6-8; CDR3nt: TGTGCCATCAGTGCCGGGGGCTACTATGGCTACACCTTC; CDR3aa: CAISAGGYYGYTF
j_gene: TRBJ2-7; d_gene: NA; abundance: few; v_gene: TRBV9; CDR3nt: TGTGCCAGCACCCTCGGGAAGGGCCCTTACGAGCAGTACTTC; CDR3aa: CASTLGKGPYEQYF
j_gene: TRBJ2-1; d_gene: TRBD2; abundance: NA; v_gene: TRBV15; CDR3nt: TGTGCCACCAGCAGAAGACTAGCGGGGGGTTATGAGCAGTTCTTC; CDR3aa: CATSRRLAGGYEQFF
j_gene: TRBJ1-5; d_gene: TRBD1; abundance: NA; v_gene: TRBV9; CDR3nt: TGTGCCAGCAGCCGAGGGACAGGGGGCATGGATCAGCCCCAGCATTTT; CDR3aa: CASSRGTGGMDQPQHF
j_gene: TRBJ1-1; d_gene: TRBD1; abundance: few; v_gene: TRBV6-7; CDR3nt: TGTGCCAGCAGTTCCGTTGCAGGGGGGGAAAAGGGTGAAGCTTTCTTT; CDR3aa: CASSSVAGGEKGEAFF
j_gene: TRBJ2-7; d_gene: TRBD2; abundance: few; v_gene: TRBV6-8; CDR3nt: TGTGCCAGCACGTACGGATTAGCGGGGATGTTAGACTACGAGCAGTACTTC; CDR3aa: CASTYGLAGMLDYEQYF
j_gene: TRBJ2-3; d_gene: TRBD2; abundance: medium-sized; v_gene: TRBV6-8; CDR3nt: TGTGCCAGCAGTTACTGGGCGGGGGGGCCTGAAGATACGCAGTATTTT; CDR3aa: CASSYWAGGPEDTQYF
j_gene: TRBJ2-5; d_gene: TRBD2; abundance: NA; v_gene: TRBV6-8; CDR3nt: TGTGCCACCAGAGAGCGGGAGGGCCTAGAGACCCAGTACTTC; CDR3aa: CATREREGLETQYF
j_gene: TRBJ1-1; d_gene: NA; abundance: few; v_gene: TRBV19; CDR3nt: TGTGCCAGTAGTATAGATTCGGCAGGGTGGACTGAAGCTTTCTTT; CDR3aa: CASSIDSAGWTEAFF
j_gene: TRBJ2-1; d_gene: NA; abundance: few; v_gene: TRBV2; CDR3nt: TGTGCCAGCAGTGAAGTGGGGACCAGGCAGTTCTTC; CDR3aa: CASSEVGTRQFF
j_gene: TRBJ1-6; d_gene: NA; abundance: NA; v_gene: TRBV19; CDR3nt: TGTGCCAGTAGCAGTAATTCACCCCTCCACTTT; CDR3aa: CASSSNSPLHF
j_gene: TRBJ1-1; d_gene: NA; abundance: large; v_gene: TRBV30; CDR3nt: TGTGCCTGGAGGGTGGGAGGCACTGAAGCTTTCTTT; CDR3aa: CAWRVGGTEAFF
j_gene: TRBJ1-2; d_gene: NA; abundance: few; v_gene: TRBV9; CDR3nt: TGTGCCAGCAGTGAGAACAGCTACTATGGCTACACCTTC; CDR3aa: CASSENSYYGYTF
j_gene: TRBJ1-1; d_gene: NA; abundance: few; v_gene: TRBV19; CDR3nt: TGTGCCAGTAGAAACCTCAGAGACACTGAAGCTTTCTTT; CDR3aa: CASRNLRDTEAFF
j_gene: TRBJ1-3; d_gene: NA; abundance: NA; v_gene: TRBV28; CDR3nt: TGTGCCAGCAGTTTGACAAACTCTGGAAACACCATATATTTT; CDR3aa: CASSLTNSGNTIYF
j_gene: TRBJ1-4; d_gene: NA; abundance: few; v_gene: TRBV18; CDR3nt: TGTGCCAGCTCACCACCGAGGCAGGAATCAGCTGCAACTAATGAAAAACTGTTTTTT; CDR3aa: CASSPPRQESAATNEKLFF
j_gene: TRBJ1-1; d_gene: NA; abundance: NA; v_gene: TRBV6-8; CDR3nt: TGTGCCAGCAGTTACGACAGGAACACTGAAGCTTTCTTT; CDR3aa: CASSYDRNTEAFF
j_gene: TRBJ2-1; d_gene: TRBD1; abundance: NA; v_gene: TRBV19; CDR3nt: TGTGCCAGTAGTATCGTCCACAGGGGCTACAATGAGCAGTTCTTC; CDR3aa: CASSIVHRGYNEQFF
j_gene: TRBJ2-1; d_gene: NA; abundance: NA; v_gene: TRBV14; CDR3nt: TGTGCCAGCAGCCAAGGAAGATGGGATGAGCAGTTCTTC; CDR3aa: CASSQGRWDEQFF
j_gene: TRBJ2-5; d_gene: TRBD1; abundance: few; v_gene: TRBV6-8; CDR3nt: TGTGCCAGCAGTCCACAGGGGGTCCAAGAGACCCAGTACTTC; CDR3aa: CASSPQGVQETQYF
j_gene: TRBJ2-3; d_gene: TRBD2; abundance: few; v_gene: TRBV4-1; CDR3nt: TGCGCCAGCAGCCAAGAAGTCGGGACTAGCGGGTCCGATACGCAGTATTTT; CDR3aa: CASSQEVGTSGSDTQYF
j_gene: TRBJ2-3; d_gene: TRBD2; abundance: NA; v_gene: TRBV15; CDR3nt: TGTGCCACCAGCAGAGGACCGGGACTAGCGGGAGGGCCAGGAGATACGCAGTATTTT; CDR3aa: CATSRGPGLAGGPGDTQYF
j_gene: TRBJ1-3; d_gene: NA; abundance: NA; v_gene: TRBV5-1; CDR3nt: TGCGCCAGCAGCGACGAAGGGGGACTCGGAAACACCATATATTTT; CDR3aa: CASSDEGGLGNTIYF
j_gene: TRBJ2-1; d_gene: TRBD2; abundance: NA; v_gene: TRBV29-1; CDR3nt: TGCAGCGTTGTTCGGGGTAGCGGGGCCTACAATGAGCAGTTCTTC; CDR3aa: CSVVRGSGAYNEQFF
j_gene: TRBJ1-1; d_gene: NA; abundance: NA; v_gene: TRBV19; CDR3nt: TGTGCCAGTAGTTTAGATCGGTACCGGGAGAACACTGAAGCTTTCTTT; CDR3aa: CASSLDRYRENTEAFF
j_gene: TRBJ2-3; d_gene: NA; abundance: NA; v_gene: TRBV30; CDR3nt: TGTGCCTGGAGTGTTTGGGGAACAGATACGCAGTATTTT; CDR3aa: CAWSVWGTDTQYF